This TCR beta chain was captured by sequencing in a study of T cell repertoires in cytomegalovirus infection. Study-level points and caveats: CMV carriers having the relevant HLA were flagged by cumulative public TCR beta family frequency.

V shed 2 bases and J shed 4 bases, with 8 bases lying between them. The CDR3 has 13 amino acids. The germline gives CDR1 WSHSY, CDR2 SAAADI. Notes on this clonotype: As yet, its antigen is unknown.

TCRdb redid the calling of the reads with MiXCR, one entry per CDR3 protein. The sample lists roughly 190,000 distinct CDR3 sequences, nearly 9.5% occurring once. This chain connects TRBV10-2 to TRBJ1-2; no clear D gene. The sequence derives from a human donor in good health (CMV status not recorded). Some clones in this sample may be carry-over from other donors' samples. What was sequenced was PBMCs. CDR3 in amino acids: CASSEGPRYGYTF. In nucleotides, the CDR3 is TGCGCCAGCAGTGAGGGGCCCCGCTATGGCTACACCTTC.